These T cell receptor beta chains were read from a single sample in a study of PD-L1 blockade in urothelial cancer. The protocol was immunoSEQ multiplex PCR, while the TCRdb copy is restricted to in-frame clones and leaves out a portion. Among some 31,000 clones listed, approximately 80% were seen once. The specimen comprised PBMCs, sampled around atezolizumab (anti-PD-L1) treatment. All receptors derive from a man aged 70-80 years with urothelial cancer. The CDR3 runs from the conserved cysteine through the conserved F or W. Each record gives: J gene, V gene, CDR3 protein.

J: TRBJ2-1; V: TRBV11-2; CDR3: CASSPRRGNEQFF
J: TRBJ2-4; V: TRBV5-5; CDR3: CASSLPPVNIQYF
J: TRBJ2-3; V: TRBV19; CDR3: CASSPTVLQGTDTQYF
J: TRBJ1-4; V: TRBV28; CDR3: CASSTPWGDNEKLFF
J: TRBJ2-6; V: TRBV9; CDR3: CASSPGLSGRFSGANVLTF
J: TRBJ1-2; V: TRBV7-2; CDR3: CASSPRLGQGGGYTF
J: TRBJ2-2; V: TRBV6-5; CDR3: CASRITGDTGELFF
J: TRBJ2-3; V: TRBV28; CDR3: CASSLMDTITDTQYF
J: TRBJ2-7; V: TRBV5-4; CDR3: CASSLSGRSSYEQYF
J: TRBJ2-5; V: TRBV11-1; CDR3: CASSFWGTSGSETQYF
J: TRBJ2-2; V: TRBV11-2; CDR3: CASSLIRYRELFF
J: TRBJ2-1; V: TRBV11-2; CDR3: CASSRLSGGNVHNEQFF
J: TRBJ2-1; V: TRBV19; CDR3: CASSVPLGEQFF
J: TRBJ2-5; V: TRBV18; CDR3: CASSPPRTGGETQYF
J: TRBJ1-1; V: TRBV7-3; CDR3: CASSPSYKQNTEAFF
J: TRBJ2-6; V: TRBV12-5; CDR3: CASALSGANVLTF
J: TRBJ2-5; V: TRBV27; CDR3: CASRPHGDQETQYF
J: TRBJ2-3; V: TRBV4-2; CDR3: CASSQVSGQGYTDTQYF
J: TRBJ1-1; V: TRBV7-9; CDR3: CASRKQGWGRRRENTEAFF
J: TRBJ1-4; V: TRBV11-2; CDR3: CASSPSPVEKLFF
J: TRBJ2-1; V: TRBV11-2; CDR3: CASSWGLAGAGMEQFF
J: TRBJ1-5; V: TRBV2; CDR3: CASSAGQFNQPQHF
J: TRBJ1-1; V: TRBV6-1; CDR3: CASDRRESTEAFF
J: TRBJ1-4; V: TRBV5-1; CDR3: CASSPSRTATNEKLFF
J: TRBJ1-2; V: TRBV4-1; CDR3: CASSPTGSYGYTF
J: TRBJ1-5; V: TRBV5-6; CDR3: CASSLWDKANQPQHF
J: TRBJ2-1; V: TRBV6-6; CDR3: CASSPGRAFSNEQFF
J: TRBJ1-2; V: TRBV6-1; CDR3: CASRREGTGDYGYTF
J: TRBJ1-5; V: TRBV6-1; CDR3: CASIGQISNQPQHF
J: TRBJ2-1; V: TRBV19; CDR3: CASSKQGLAGAISSYNEQFF
J: TRBJ2-7; V: TRBV19; CDR3: CASSLRTGEVYEQYF
J: TRBJ1-1; V: TRBV4-2; CDR3: CASSRTGRNTEAFF
J: TRBJ1-2; V: TRBV7-2; CDR3: CASSLEDMFDGYTF
J: TRBJ2-3; V: TRBV19; CDR3: CASSSWGRPSPDTQYF
J: TRBJ2-7; V: TRBV7-9; CDR3: CASSPGTSGGYEQYF
J: TRBJ2-1; V: TRBV7-2; CDR3: CASSPLGSGGGSYNEQFF
J: TRBJ2-1; V: TRBV18; CDR3: CASSPPGRGSSYNEQFF
J: TRBJ2-3; V: TRBV10-3; CDR3: CAITPSQGGTDTQYF
J: TRBJ2-4; V: TRBV27; CDR3: CASSPSLGRTLAKNIQYF
J: TRBJ2-7; V: TRBV7-2; CDR3: CASSLAHGTGVGSYEQYF
J: TRBJ2-3; V: TRBV19; CDR3: CASKTSGGAGDTQYF
J: TRBJ2-7; V: TRBV7-9; CDR3: CASSFLSGRTYEQYF
J: TRBJ2-1; V: TRBV5-1; CDR3: CASSLSPSGGASNEQFF
J: TRBJ2-1; V: TRBV7-2; CDR3: CASSLAPGNEQFF
J: TRBJ1-5; V: TRBV9; CDR3: CASSAGTGVDNQPQHF
J: TRBJ2-1; V: TRBV5-1; CDR3: CASSLSGGGSYNEQFF
J: TRBJ2-7; V: TRBV2; CDR3: CASSDSQRGAGEQYF
J: TRBJ1-2; V: TRBV6-5; CDR3: CASTNPRRIGYTF